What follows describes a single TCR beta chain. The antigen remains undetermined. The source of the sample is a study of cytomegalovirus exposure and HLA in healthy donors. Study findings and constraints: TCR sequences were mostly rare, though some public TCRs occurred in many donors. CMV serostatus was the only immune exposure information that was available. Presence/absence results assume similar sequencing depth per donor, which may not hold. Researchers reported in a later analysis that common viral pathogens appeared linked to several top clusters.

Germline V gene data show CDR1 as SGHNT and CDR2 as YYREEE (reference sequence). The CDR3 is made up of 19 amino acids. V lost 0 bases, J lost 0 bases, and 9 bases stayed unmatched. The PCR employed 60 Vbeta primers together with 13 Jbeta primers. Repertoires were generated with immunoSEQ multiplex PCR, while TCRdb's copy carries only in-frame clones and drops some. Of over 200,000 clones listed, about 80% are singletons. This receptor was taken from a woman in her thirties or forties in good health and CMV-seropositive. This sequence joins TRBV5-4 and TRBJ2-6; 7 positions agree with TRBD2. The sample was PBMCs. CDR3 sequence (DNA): TGTGCCAGCAGCTTGGGATCGGTAGCGGGTCTCTCTGGGGCCAACGTCCTGACTTTC. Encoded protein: CASSLGSVAGLSGANVLTF.